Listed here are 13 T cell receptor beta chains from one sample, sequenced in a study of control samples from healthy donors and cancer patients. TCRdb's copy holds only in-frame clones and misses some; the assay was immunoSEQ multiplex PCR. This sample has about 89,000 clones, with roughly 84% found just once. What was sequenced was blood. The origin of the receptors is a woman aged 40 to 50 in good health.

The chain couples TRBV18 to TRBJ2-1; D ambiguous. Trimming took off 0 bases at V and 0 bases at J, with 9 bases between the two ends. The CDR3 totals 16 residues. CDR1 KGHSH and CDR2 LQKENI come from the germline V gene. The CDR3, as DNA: TGTGCCAGCTCACCACCTGGCGCGAGCTCCTACAATGAGCAGTTCTTC. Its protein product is CASSPPGASSYNEQFF.

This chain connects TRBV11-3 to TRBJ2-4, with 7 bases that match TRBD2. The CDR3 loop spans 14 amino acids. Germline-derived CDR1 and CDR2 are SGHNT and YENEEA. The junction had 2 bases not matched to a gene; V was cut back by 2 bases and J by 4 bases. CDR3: CASSLMGGKNIQYF. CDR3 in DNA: TGTGCCAGCAGCTTAATGGGGGGGAAAAACATTCAGTACTTC.

The CDR3 sequence: CASSLVKRGPYGYTF. The CDR3 bases are TGTGCCAGCAGCTTAGTGAAGCGGGGTCCCTATGGCTACACCTTC. The chain combines TRBV7-2 with TRBJ1-2; D gene unclear. The V end lost 1 base, the J end lost 4 bases, and 13 bases lay between the germline ends. The CDR3 consists of 15 residues. Germline CDR1 and CDR2: SGHTA and FQGNSA.

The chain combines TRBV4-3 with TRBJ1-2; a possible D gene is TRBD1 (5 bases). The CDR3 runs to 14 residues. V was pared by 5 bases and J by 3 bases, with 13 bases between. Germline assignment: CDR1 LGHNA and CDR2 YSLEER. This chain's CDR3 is CASSARSGDYGYTF. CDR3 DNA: TGCGCCAGCAGCGCCCGATCGGGGGACTATGGCTACACCTTC.

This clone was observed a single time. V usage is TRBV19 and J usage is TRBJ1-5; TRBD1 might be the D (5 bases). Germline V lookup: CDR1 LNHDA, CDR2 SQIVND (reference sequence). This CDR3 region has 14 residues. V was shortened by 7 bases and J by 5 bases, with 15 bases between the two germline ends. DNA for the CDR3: TGTGCCAGTACCCTAACAGGCGTCCATCAGCCCCAGCATTTT. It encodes CASTLTGVHQPQHF.

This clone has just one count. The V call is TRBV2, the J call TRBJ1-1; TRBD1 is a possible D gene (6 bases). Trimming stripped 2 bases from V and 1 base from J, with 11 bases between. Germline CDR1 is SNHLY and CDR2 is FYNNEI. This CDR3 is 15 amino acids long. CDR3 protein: CASSELRGANTEAFF. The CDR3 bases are TGTGCCAGCAGTGAACTTAGGGGGGCGAACACTGAAGCTTTCTTT. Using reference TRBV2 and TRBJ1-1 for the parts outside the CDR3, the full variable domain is EPEVTQTPSHQVTQMGQEVILRCVPISNHLYFYWYRQILGQKVEFLVSFYNNEISEKSEIFDDQFSVERPDGSNFTLKIRSTKLEDSAMYFCASSELRGANTEAFFGQGTRLTVV.

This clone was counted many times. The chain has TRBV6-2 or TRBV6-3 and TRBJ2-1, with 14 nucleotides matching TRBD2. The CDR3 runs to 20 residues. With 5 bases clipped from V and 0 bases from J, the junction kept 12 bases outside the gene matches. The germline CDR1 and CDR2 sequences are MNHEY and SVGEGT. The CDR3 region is CASSSAGTSGGRSSYNEQFF. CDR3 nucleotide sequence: TGTGCCAGCAGTAGCGCCGGGACTAGCGGGGGCCGAAGCTCCTACAATGAGCAGTTCTTC.

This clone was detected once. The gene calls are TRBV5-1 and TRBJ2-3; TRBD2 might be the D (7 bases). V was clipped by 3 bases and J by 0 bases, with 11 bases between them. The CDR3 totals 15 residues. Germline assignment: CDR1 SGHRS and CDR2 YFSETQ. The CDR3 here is CASSSKGGSTDTQYF. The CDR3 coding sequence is TGCGCCAGCAGCTCAAAGGGGGGGAGCACAGATACGCAGTATTTT.

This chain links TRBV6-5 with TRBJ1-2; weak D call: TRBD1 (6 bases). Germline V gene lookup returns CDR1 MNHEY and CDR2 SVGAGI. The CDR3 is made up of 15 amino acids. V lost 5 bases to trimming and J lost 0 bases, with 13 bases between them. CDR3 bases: TGTGCCAGCAGTCCTAGGGGGGACCCTAACTATGGCTACACCTTC. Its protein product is CASSPRGDPNYGYTF.

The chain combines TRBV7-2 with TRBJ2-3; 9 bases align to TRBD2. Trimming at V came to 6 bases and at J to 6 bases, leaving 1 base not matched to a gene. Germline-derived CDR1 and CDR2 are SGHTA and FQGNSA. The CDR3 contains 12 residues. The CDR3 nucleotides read TGTGCCAGCAGGAGCGGGGGGGATACGCAGTATTTT. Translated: CASRSGGDTQYF.

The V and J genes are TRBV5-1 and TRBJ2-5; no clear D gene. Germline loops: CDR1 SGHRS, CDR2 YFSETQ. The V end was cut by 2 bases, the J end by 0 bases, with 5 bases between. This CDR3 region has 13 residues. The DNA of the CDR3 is TGCGCCAGCAGCTTAGGTAACCAAGAGACCCAGTACTTC. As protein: CASSLGNQETQYF.

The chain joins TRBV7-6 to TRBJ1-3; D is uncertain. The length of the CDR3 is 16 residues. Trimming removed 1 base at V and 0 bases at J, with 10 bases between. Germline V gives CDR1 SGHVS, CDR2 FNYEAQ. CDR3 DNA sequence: TGTGCCAGCAGCTTAGGTGCAGGCTACTCTGGAAACACCATATATTTT. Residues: CASSLGAGYSGNTIYF. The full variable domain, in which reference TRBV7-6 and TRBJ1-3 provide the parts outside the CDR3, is GAGVSQSPRYKVTKRGQDVALRCDPISGHVSLYWYRQALGQGPEFLTYFNYEAQQDKSGLPNDRFSAERPEGSISTLTIQRTEQRDSAMYRCASSLGAGYSGNTIYFGEGSWLTVV.

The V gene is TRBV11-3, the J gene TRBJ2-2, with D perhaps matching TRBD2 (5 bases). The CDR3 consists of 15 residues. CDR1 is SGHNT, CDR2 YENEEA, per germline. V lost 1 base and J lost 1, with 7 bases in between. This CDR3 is CASSLGTENTGELFF. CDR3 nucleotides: TGTGCCAGCAGCTTAGGGACTGAGAACACCGGGGAGCTGTTTTTT.